The T cell receptor beta chain under discussion was sequenced for a study of graft-versus-host responses after intestinal transplantation. The CDR3 length is 15 residues. Per germline, CDR1 SNHLY and CDR2 FYNNEI. Comment on this clone: What it binds is not known. At one boundary the junction diverges from the germline segment, which might be a read error.

Profiled with immunoSEQ multiplex PCR; TCRdb holds only in-frame clones, not every one. The sample includes around 110,000 clones, roughly nine tenths of them seen just once. The receptor was derived from a human donor who received an intestinal transplant. The material sequenced was unstimulated CD4+ T cells sorted from spleen or lymph node cells, taken before intestinal transplant. This rearrangement joins TRBV2 to TRBJ2-7; 10 bases align to TRBD1. The CDR3 DNA follows: TGTGCCAGCAGTTCCACCACCCCAGGGGGACAGGGGACAGGGTTC. Translating gives CASSSTTPGGQGTGF.